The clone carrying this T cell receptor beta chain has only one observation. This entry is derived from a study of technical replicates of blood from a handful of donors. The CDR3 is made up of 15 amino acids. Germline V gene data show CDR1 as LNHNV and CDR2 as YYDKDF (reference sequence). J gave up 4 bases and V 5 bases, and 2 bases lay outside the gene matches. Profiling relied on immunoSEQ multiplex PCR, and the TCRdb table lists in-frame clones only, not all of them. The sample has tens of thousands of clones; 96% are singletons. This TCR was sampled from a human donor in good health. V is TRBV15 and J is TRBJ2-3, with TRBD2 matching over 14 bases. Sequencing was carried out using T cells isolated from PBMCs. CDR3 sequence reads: CATSGTSGSSDTQYF. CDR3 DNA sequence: TGTGCCACCAGCGGGACTAGCGGGAGTTCAGATACGCAGTATTTT.